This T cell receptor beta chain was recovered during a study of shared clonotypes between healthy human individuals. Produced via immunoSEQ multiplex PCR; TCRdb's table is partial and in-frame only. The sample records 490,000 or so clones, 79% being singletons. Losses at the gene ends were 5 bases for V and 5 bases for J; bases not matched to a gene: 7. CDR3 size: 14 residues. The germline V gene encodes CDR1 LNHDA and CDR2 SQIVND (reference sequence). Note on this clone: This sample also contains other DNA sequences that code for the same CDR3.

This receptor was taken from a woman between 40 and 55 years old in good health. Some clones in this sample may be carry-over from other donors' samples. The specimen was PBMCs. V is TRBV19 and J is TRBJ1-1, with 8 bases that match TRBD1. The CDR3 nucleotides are TGTGCCAGTAGTCCACAGGGGGGAAGGACTGAAGCTTTCTTT. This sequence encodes CASSPQGGRTEAFF. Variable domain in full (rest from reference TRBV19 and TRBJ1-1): DGGITQSPKYLFRKEGQNVTLSCEQNLNHDAMYWYRQDPGQGLRLIYYSQIVNDFQKGDIAEGYSVSREKKESFPLTVTSAQKNPTAFYLCASSPQGGRTEAFFGQGTRLTVV.